This TCR beta chain was obtained from a study of blood T cell repertoires in COVID-19. Study-level information: Whether acute or convalescent, the COVID-19 samples came from the United States, Italy and Spain. PBMCs, B-cell-depleted T cells, or T cells provided the cDNA or gDNA that made up the material.

CDR3 length: 13 amino acids. Trimming left V 11 bases short and J 2 bases short, with 13 bases between. CDR1 MNHEY and CDR2 SMNVEV come from the germline V gene (reference sequence). Measured with immunoSEQ multiplex PCR; TCRdb has only the in-frame clones, and not every one. The table shows around 360,000 clones, with more than 75% occurring only once. A Seattle source enrolled patients during active infection and followed them longitudinally. The chain uses TRBV27 and TRBJ2-1, with D possibly matching TRBD1 (5 bases). The origin of this receptor is a woman aged 30 to 39 with COVID-19, enrolled during active disease. The sequencing sample was made of peripheral blood. CDR3 DNA: TGTGCCGTCCGGCAGGGTCCCTACAATGAGCAGTTCTTC. Residues: CAVRQGPYNEQFF.